Below, 25 T cell receptor beta chains from the same sample are listed, as sequenced in a study of cytomegalovirus exposure and HLA in healthy donors. A multiplex PCR was run with 60 Vbeta primers and 13 Jbeta primers. This table comes from immunoSEQ multiplex PCR, and its TCRdb copy is limited to in-frame clones, with some not included. The sample lists fewer than 150,000 clones, about 69% occurring once. The source material was PBMCs. The origin of the receptors is a man aged 25 to 45 in good health and CMV-seronegative.

This clone has only one observation. The chain uses TRBV5-6 and TRBJ2-3; no reliable D call. Germline CDR1 and CDR2: SGHDT and YYEEEE. The CDR3 is 13 residues long. The ends were cut back, 3 bases at V and 5 bases at J, with 10 bases in the middle. The CDR3 bases are TGTGCCAGCAGCTACGTGGTAGAAGATACGCAGTATTTT. Translated: CASSYVVEDTQYF.

The CDR3 DNA follows: TGCGCCAGCAGCTTGTCGGTCAGGGATCAAGAGACCCAGTACTTC. The encoded protein is CASSLSVRDQETQYF. The J gene is TRBJ2-5, the V gene TRBV5-1, with D possibly matching TRBD1 (5 bases). The CDR3 runs 15 residues. Looked up from germline, CDR1 is SGHRS and CDR2 is YFSETQ. Trimming shortened V by 1 base and J by 2 bases, and 12 bases separated the two germline ends.

This clone was seen only a few times. This chain's CDR3 is CASSPTGTYGYTF. The CDR3 coding sequence is TGTGCCAGCAGCCCTACAGGGACCTATGGCTACACCTTC. The genes are TRBV11-2 and TRBJ1-2; D perhaps matches TRBD1 (6 bases). The CDR3 sequence is 13 residues long. The V and J ends lost 5 bases and 4 bases respectively, with 11 bases between them. Germline V gene data show CDR1 as SGHAT and CDR2 as FQNNGV.

This rearrangement joins TRBV28 to TRBJ1-2, with a tentative D call TRBD1 (5 bases). This CDR3 comprises 15 residues. Trimming left V 5 bases short and J 7 bases short, with 20 bases between. Germline V CDR1 and CDR2: MDHEN, SYDVKM. The CDR3 DNA is TGTGCCAGCAGTCCGCGACAGAAAGATTTGGGTGGCTACACCTTC. Translated: CASSPRQKDLGGYTF.

This chain joins TRBV7-2 and TRBJ2-7, with a weak D call TRBD2 (5 bases). V lost 2 bases and J lost 2, with 10 bases in between. The CDR3 totals 14 residues. Germline values: CDR1 SGHTA, CDR2 FQGNSA. In nucleotides, the CDR3 is TGTGCCAGCAGCTTAACACGGGATGCCTACGAGCAGTACTTC. This gives the protein CASSLTRDAYEQYF. Together with reference TRBV7-2 and TRBJ2-7, the CDR3 gives the full variable domain: GAGVSQSPSNKVTEKGKDVELRCDPISGHTALYWYRQSLGQGLEFLIYFQGNSAPDKSGLPSDRFSAERTGGSVSTLTIQRTQQEDSAVYLCASSLTRDAYEQYFGPGTRLTVT.

The rearrangement uses TRBV7-9 and TRBJ1-1; D remains ambiguous. The length of the CDR3 is 13 residues. Germline-derived CDR1 and CDR2 are SEHNR and FQNEAQ (reference sequence). The CDR3 sequence is CVSLGRGNTEAFF. CDR3 DNA: TGTGTCAGTCTAGGTCGGGGGAACACTGAAGCTTTCTTT.

The J gene is TRBJ2-7, the V gene TRBV29-1; 7 bases are shared with TRBD1. The CDR3 extends over 12 amino acids. Losses at the gene ends were 7 bases for V and 3 bases for J; bases not matched to a gene: 6. The V gene's germline CDR1 is SQVTM and CDR2 ANQGSEA. The CDR3 spells CSALGTDYEQYF. CDR3 in DNA: TGCAGCGCCCTCGGGACAGACTACGAGCAGTACTTC.

CDR3 in amino acids: CASRRGGLQPQHF. The CDR3 DNA is TGTGCCAGCCGGAGGGGGGGCCTTCAGCCCCAGCATTTT. The rearrangement joins TRBV2 to TRBJ1-5; maybe TRBD1 (6 bases). This CDR3 contains 13 residues. The germline CDR1 and CDR2 sequences are SNHLY and FYNNEI. V lost 8 bases, J lost 6 bases, and 14 bases lay in between.

The chain couples TRBV15 to TRBJ2-5; no reliable D call. The DNA matches TRBJ2-7 better at its end, which makes the J call doubtful. The CDR3 length is 13 residues. Germline V gives CDR1 LNHNV, CDR2 YYDKDF (reference sequence). The CDR3 reads CATNLPDSYEQYF. CDR3 nucleotides: TGTGCCACCAATCTGCCGGACTCCTACGAGCAGTACTTC.

J is TRBJ1-5 and V is TRBV7-9; the D is unclear. V was trimmed by 1 base and J by 0 bases, leaving 7 bases between them. CDR1 and CDR2 (germline): SEHNR, FQNEAQ (reference sequence). CDR3 length: 15 amino acids. The CDR3 loop reads CASSLGQNSNQPQHF. DNA of the CDR3: TGTGCCAGCAGCTTAGGTCAGAATAGCAATCAGCCCCAGCATTTT.

This chain connects TRBV7-2 to TRBJ1-1; 8 nucleotides agree with TRBD1. The length of the CDR3 is 13 residues. Germline V gives CDR1 SGHTA, CDR2 FQGNSA. V was pared by 4 bases and J by 11 bases, with 9 bases of the junction left unmatched. The CDR3 bases are TGTGCCAGCAGCTCGTGGACAGGGTTAAATGCTTTCTTT. This gives the protein CASSSWTGLNAFF.

The genes are TRBV5-1 and TRBJ2-7; no clear D gene. CDR1 and CDR2 from the germline V gene are SGHRS and YFSETQ. The germline V and J ends were trimmed by 2 bases and 3 bases, with 6 bases remaining between them. The CDR3 has 12 residues. For the CDR3, the DNA is TGCGCCAGCAGCTTCGCGAACTACGAGCAGTACTTC. It specifies CASSFANYEQYF.

The rearrangement uses TRBV30 and TRBJ1-6; TRBD1 is a possible D gene (5 bases). Deletions cut 3 bases from V and 10 bases from J, with 10 bases between. This CDR3 has 12 amino acids. Germline lookup yields CDR1 GTSNPN and CDR2 SVGIG (reference sequence). This chain's CDR3 is CAWRGGWSPLHF. For the CDR3, the DNA is TGTGCCTGGAGGGGGGGGTGGTCACCCCTCCACTTT.

The genes are TRBV28 and TRBJ2-1; tentative D call: TRBD1 (5 bases). The V and J ends lost 8 bases and 5 bases respectively, with 19 bases between them. This CDR3 is built from 15 residues. The germline V gene encodes CDR1 MDHEN and CDR2 SYDVKM. This CDR3 reads CASGSGRGSNNEQFF. In nucleotides, the CDR3 is TGTGCCAGCGGCTCCGGAAGGGGAAGTAACAATGAGCAGTTCTTC.

This chain joins TRBV28 and TRBJ2-3; no reliable D call. Germline CDR1 and CDR2: MDHEN and SYDVKM. Trimming left V 8 bases short and J 1 base short, with 10 bases between. The CDR3 contains 13 residues. The CDR3 region is CASHGSGTDTQYF. In nucleotides, the CDR3 is TGTGCCAGCCACGGAAGCGGCACAGATACGCAGTATTTT. Complete variable domain (other parts from reference TRBV28 and TRBJ2-3): DVKVTQSSRYLVKRTGEKVFLECVQDMDHENMFWYRQDPGLGLRLIYFSYDVKMKEKGDIPEGYSVSREKKERFSLILESASTNQTSMYLCASHGSGTDTQYFGPGTRLTVL.

This chain joins TRBV30 and TRBJ1-2; a weak D match, TRBD1 (5 bases). Germline-derived CDR1 and CDR2 are GTSNPN and SVGIG (reference sequence). The CDR3 spans 14 residues. V was clipped by 1 base and J by 5 bases, with 14 bases between them. CDR3 sequence: CAWSGLGRTYGYTF. CDR3 in DNA: TGTGCCTGGAGTGGATTGGGGCGAACATATGGCTACACCTTC.

This chain connects TRBV7-3 to TRBJ2-3; D gene unclear. V was shortened by 5 bases and J by 5 bases, with 8 bases between the two germline ends. CDR3 length equals 12 residues. From germline, CDR1 is SGHTA and CDR2 FQGTGA. The CDR3 DNA follows: TGTGCCAGCAGCCAAAATGTAGATACGCAGTATTTT. This sequence encodes CASSQNVDTQYF.

This rearrangement joins TRBV7-9 to TRBJ2-3; TRBD1 matches at 8 bases. The length of the CDR3 is 13 residues. Germline CDR1 and CDR2: SEHNR and FQNEAQ (reference sequence). V shed 4 bases, J shed 6 bases, and the junction held 3 bases outside the gene matches. CDR3: CASSSTGGDTQYF. The CDR3 DNA sequence: TGTGCCAGCAGCTCCACAGGGGGGGATACGCAGTATTTT.

The chain is built from TRBV30 and TRBJ1-4; 8 bases match TRBD1. V dropped 0 bases and J dropped 5; count of bases not matched to a gene: 5. The CDR3 has 15 amino acids. CDR1 is GTSNPN, CDR2 SVGIG, per germline (reference sequence). The CDR3: CAWSVRTGINEKLFF. The CDR3 coding sequence is TGTGCCTGGAGTGTACGGACAGGGATAAATGAAAAACTGTTTTTT. The variable domain in full, with the rest retrieved from reference TRBV30 and TRBJ1-4, is SQTIHQWPATLVQPVGSPLSLECTVEGTSNPNLYWYRQAAGRGLQLLFYSVGIGQISSEVPQNLSASRPQDRQFILSSKKLLLSDSGFYLCAWSVRTGINEKLFFGSGTQLSVL.

The V gene is TRBV15, the J gene TRBJ2-1, with D possibly TRBD2 on 5 matching bases. V was pared by 0 bases and J by 7 bases, with 13 bases between. Germline V gene data show CDR1 as LNHNV and CDR2 as YYDKDF (reference sequence). The CDR3 is made up of 15 amino acids. CDR3 in amino acids: CATSRDRGRRNEQFF. The CDR3 DNA follows: TGTGCCACCAGCAGAGATCGAGGGAGAAGGAATGAGCAGTTCTTC.

The chain couples TRBV28 to TRBJ2-5, with 8 bases fitting TRBD2. The V segment lost 5 bases and the J segment 5 bases; nucleotides outside the gene matches: 13. Germline assignment: CDR1 MDHEN and CDR2 SYDVKM. CDR3 length: 16 residues. CDR3 coding DNA: TGTGCCAGCAGTAAAGGTTTAGCGGGGATCCAGGAGACCCAGTACTTC. Translated, it gives CASSKGLAGIQETQYF.

The genes are TRBV20-1 and TRBJ2-7; a possible D gene is TRBD2 (6 bases). The CDR3 consists of 11 residues. The germline CDR1 and CDR2 sequences are DFQATT and SNEGSKA (reference sequence). Deletions cut 3 bases from V and 6 bases from J, with 9 bases between. The CDR3 here is CSASGSSEQYF. CDR3 bases: TGCAGTGCTAGCGGGAGCTCCGAGCAGTACTTC.

This clone was picked up a small number of times. The J gene is TRBJ1-6, the V gene TRBV4-1; no clear D. Germline V gene data show CDR1 as MGHRA and CDR2 as YSYEKL. CDR3 length equals 17 residues. V dropped 0 bases and J dropped 2 bases, with 11 bases sitting between them. The CDR3 region is CASSQDPLAPYNSPLHF. For the CDR3, the DNA is TGCGCCAGCAGCCAAGACCCATTAGCTCCCTATAATTCACCCCTCCACTTT.

The rearrangement joins TRBV7-9 to TRBJ2-1; D not certain. The ends were cut back, 1 base at V and 5 bases at J, with 6 bases in the middle. CDR1 and CDR2 from the germline V gene are SEHNR and FQNEAQ (reference sequence). The CDR3 contains 13 residues. The CDR3 region has the DNA TGTGCCAGCAGCTTAGACTCTGACAATGAGCAGTTCTTC. Translating gives CASSLDSDNEQFF.

In its sample, this clone was seen a few times. The CDR3 does not end in the conserved phenylalanine or tryptophan, so this is likely a read error. The chain recombines TRBV28 with TRBJ2-6; 11 bases align to TRBD1. V lost 3 bases and J lost 2; bases outside the gene matches: 3. The CDR3 extends over 17 amino acids. Germline CDR1 reads MDHEN; CDR2 reads SYDVKM. The CDR3 DNA reads as TGTGCCAGCAGTTTTTGGACAGGGGGCACTGGGGCCAACGTCCTGACTGTC. Amino acids: CASSFWTGGTGANVLTV.